A single TCR beta chain is shown here with its context. What it binds is not known. Compared with germline, one end of the junction differs, possibly owing to a read error. Germline DNA was also extracted, and blood RNA derived from unsorted whole blood. Chronic HBV infection affected patients, none of whom had received treatment. Making TCR beta cDNA involved approximately 0.5 ug total RNA and a constant-region primer. TCR beta libraries came from three nested multiplex PCR rounds using slightly modified ARM-PCR. The first two PCR rounds used TRBV1-TRBV30 primers with a Cbeta primer, about 9 cycles each. TCRdb processed the multiplex PCR reads anew with MiXCR; each CDR3 protein has one entry. The sample shows approximately 300,000 distinct CDR3 sequences, less than 75% of them seen only once. These data originate in a study of tumor-infiltrating lymphocytes in primary liver carcinoma. This CDR3 comprises 14 residues. Germline V CDR1 and CDR2: SGHRS, YFSETQ.

Findings and limits, study-wide: It was tumor-adjacent and tumor-blood pairs that overlapped less than tumor region pairs did. The top-250-clone fraction was significantly higher in tumors than in blood (p = 0.039).

The chain combines TRBV5-1 with TRBJ1-2; D perhaps matches TRBD1 (5 bases). The clonotype was recovered from a man aged 35-49 years with primary liver carcinoma and hepatitis B virus infection. The material sequenced was peripheral blood. In DNA form, the CDR3 reads TGCGCCAGCAGCAAAATGAAAGGGGACTATGGCTATATCTTC. Encoded protein: CASSKMKGDYGYIF.